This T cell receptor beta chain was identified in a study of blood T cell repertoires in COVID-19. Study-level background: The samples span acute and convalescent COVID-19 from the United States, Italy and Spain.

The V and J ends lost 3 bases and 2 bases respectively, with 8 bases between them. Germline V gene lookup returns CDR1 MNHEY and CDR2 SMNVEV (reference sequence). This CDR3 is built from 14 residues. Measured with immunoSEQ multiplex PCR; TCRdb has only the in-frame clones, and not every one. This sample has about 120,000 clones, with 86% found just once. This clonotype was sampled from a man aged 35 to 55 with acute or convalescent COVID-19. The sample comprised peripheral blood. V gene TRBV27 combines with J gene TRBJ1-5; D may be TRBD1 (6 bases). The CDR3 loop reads CASSFHRGNQPQHF. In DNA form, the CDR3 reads TGTGCCAGCAGTTTCCACAGGGGCAATCAGCCCCAGCATTTT.